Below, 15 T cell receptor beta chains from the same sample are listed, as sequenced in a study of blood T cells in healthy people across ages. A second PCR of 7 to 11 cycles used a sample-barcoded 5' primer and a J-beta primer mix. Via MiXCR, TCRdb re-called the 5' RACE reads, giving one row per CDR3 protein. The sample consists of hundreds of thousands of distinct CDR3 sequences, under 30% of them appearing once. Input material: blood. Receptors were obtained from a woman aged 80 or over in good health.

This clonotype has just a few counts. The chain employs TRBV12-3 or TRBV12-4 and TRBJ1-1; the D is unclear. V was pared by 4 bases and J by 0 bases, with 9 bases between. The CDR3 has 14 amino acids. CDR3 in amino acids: CASSSGSMNTEAFF. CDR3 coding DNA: TGTGCCAGCAGTTCGGGTTCTATGAACACTGAAGCTTTCTTT.

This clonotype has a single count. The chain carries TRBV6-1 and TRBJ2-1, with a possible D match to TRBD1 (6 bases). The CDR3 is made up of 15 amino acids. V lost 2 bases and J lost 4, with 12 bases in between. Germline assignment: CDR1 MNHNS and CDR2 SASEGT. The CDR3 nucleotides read TGTGCCAGCAGTGAAAGACAGGTTGGTTACAATGAGCAGTTCTTC. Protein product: CASSERQVGYNEQFF.

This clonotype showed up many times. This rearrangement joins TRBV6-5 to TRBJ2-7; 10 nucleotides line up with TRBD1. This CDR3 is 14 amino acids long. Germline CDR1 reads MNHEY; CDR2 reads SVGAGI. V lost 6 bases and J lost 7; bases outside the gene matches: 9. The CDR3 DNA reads TGTGCCAGCAGGCTAGACAGGGGGCGCCGGGAGCAGTACTTC. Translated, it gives CASRLDRGRREQYF.

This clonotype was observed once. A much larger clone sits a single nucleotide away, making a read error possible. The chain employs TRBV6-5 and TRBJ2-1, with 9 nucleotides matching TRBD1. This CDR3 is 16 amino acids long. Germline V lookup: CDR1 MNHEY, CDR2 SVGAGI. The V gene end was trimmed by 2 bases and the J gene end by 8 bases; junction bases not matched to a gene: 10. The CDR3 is CASSYPAGQGIDEQFF. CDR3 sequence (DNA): TGTGCCAGCAGTTACCCGGCGGGACAGGGCATCGATGAGCAGTTCTTC.

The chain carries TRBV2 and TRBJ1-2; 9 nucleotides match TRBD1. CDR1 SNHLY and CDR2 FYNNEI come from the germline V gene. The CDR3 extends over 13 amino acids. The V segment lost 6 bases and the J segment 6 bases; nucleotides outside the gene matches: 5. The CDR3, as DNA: TGTGCCAGCAGGCTGGACAGGGGCGATGGCTACACCTTC. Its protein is CASRLDRGDGYTF.

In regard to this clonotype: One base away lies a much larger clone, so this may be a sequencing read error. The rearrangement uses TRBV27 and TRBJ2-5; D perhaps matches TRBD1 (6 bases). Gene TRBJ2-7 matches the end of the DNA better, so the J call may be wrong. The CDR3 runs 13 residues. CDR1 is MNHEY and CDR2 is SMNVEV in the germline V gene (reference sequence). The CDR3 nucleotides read TGTGTCAGCAGTTGGGGGCCCGGCTACGAGCAGTACTTC. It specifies CVSSWGPGYEQYF.

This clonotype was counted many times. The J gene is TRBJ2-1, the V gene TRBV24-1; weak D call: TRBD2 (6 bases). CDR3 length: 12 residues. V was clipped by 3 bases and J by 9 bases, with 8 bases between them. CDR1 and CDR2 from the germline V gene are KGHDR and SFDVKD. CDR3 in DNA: TGTGCCACCAGTGATGTCGGGGGTGAGCAGTTCTTC. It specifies CATSDVGGEQFF.

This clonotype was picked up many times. CDR3 sequence: CSVEGRMSYNEQFF. CDR3 nucleotide sequence: TGCAGCGTTGAAGGCAGGATGTCCTACAATGAGCAGTTCTTC. This chain links TRBV29-1 with TRBJ2-1; D is undetermined. This CDR3 comprises 14 residues. Germline CDR1 SQVTM, CDR2 ANQGSEA. V gave up 1 base and J gave up 1 base, with 8 bases separating them.

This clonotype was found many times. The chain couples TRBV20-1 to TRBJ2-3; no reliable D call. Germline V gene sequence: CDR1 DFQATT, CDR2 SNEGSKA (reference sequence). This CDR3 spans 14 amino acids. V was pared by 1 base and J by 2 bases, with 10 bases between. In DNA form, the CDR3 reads TGCAGTGCTAGAGGGGCGGAGCACACAGATACGCAGTATTTT. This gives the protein CSARGAEHTDTQYF.

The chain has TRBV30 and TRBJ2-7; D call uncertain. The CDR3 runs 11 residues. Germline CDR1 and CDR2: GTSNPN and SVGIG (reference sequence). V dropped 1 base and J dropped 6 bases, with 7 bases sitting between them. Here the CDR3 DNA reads TGTGCCTGGAGTGGAAGACGCGAGCAGTACTTC. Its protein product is CAWSGRREQYF.

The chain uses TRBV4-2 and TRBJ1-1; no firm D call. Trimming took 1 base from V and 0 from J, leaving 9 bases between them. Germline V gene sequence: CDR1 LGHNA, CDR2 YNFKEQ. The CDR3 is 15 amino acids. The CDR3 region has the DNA TGTGCCAGCAGCCAAGCGGAATGGATGAACACTGAAGCTTTCTTT. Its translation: CASSQAEWMNTEAFF.

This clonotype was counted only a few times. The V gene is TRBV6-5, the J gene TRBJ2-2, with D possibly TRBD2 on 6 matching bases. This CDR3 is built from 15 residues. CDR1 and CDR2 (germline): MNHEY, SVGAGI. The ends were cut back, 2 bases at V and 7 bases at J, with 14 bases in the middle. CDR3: CASSYAGPRDGELFF. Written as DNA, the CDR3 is TGTGCCAGCAGTTACGCTGGGCCGCGGGACGGGGAGCTGTTTTTT.

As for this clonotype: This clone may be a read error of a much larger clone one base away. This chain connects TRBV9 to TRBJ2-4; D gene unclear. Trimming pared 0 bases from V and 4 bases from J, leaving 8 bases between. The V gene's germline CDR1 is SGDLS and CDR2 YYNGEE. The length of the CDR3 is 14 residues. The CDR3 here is CASSVGTLKNIQYF. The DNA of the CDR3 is TGTGCCAGCAGCGTAGGTACACTGAAAAACATTCAGTACTTC.

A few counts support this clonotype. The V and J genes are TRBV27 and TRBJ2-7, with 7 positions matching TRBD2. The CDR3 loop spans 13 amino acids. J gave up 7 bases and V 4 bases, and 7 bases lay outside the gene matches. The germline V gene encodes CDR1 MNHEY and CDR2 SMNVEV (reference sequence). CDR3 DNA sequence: TGTGCCAGCAGTTGGGGAGGGAACAATGAGCAGTACTTC. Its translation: CASSWGGNNEQYF.

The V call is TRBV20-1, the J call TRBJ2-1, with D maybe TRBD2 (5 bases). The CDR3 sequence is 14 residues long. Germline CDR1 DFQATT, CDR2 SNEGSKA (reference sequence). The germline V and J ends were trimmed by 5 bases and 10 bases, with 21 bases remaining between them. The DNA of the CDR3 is TGCAGTGCTGTGAAGTCCGGGAACTCCTACGAGCAGTTCTTC. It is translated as CSAVKSGNSYEQFF.